Listed below are T cell receptor beta chains from one sample, sequenced in a study of identical twins. TCRdb redid the calling of the 5' RACE reads with MiXCR, one entry per CDR3 protein. Of some 730,000 distinct CDR3 sequences listed, 15% to 20% were seen once; the top ten hold under 15%. In addition, the sample was reused for a study of T cells expressing NK-cell markers.

Sequenced: PBMCs. These receptors all stem from a woman between 18 and 30 years old in good health. The CDR3 runs from the conserved cysteine through the conserved F or W. Fields, in order: J gene, clone size, D gene, V gene, CDR3 protein, CDR3 DNA. A D gene is named only where the DNA matches it firmly. Rows may omit the clone size; those that give it use once, few, many or a size class.

j_call: TRBJ2-7
clone_size: -
d_call: TRBD2
v_call: TRBV6-5
cdr3_aa: CASSNGTSGGVVYEQYF
cdr3_nt: TGTGCCAGCAGTAACGGGACTAGCGGGGGGGTTGTCTACGAGCAGTACTTC

j_call: TRBJ2-1
clone_size: -
d_call: -
v_call: TRBV20-1
cdr3_aa: CSARRDWTDNEQFF
cdr3_nt: TGCAGTGCTAGGCGGGACTGGACGGACAATGAGCAGTTCTTC

j_call: TRBJ2-7
clone_size: -
d_call: TRBD2
v_call: TRBV7-8
cdr3_aa: CASSLGYGGAYEQYF
cdr3_nt: TGTGCCAGCAGCTTGGGGTACGGGGGGGCCTACGAGCAGTACTTC

j_call: TRBJ2-2
clone_size: -
d_call: TRBD1
v_call: TRBV6-5
cdr3_aa: CASSYLGTGQNTGELFF
cdr3_nt: TGTGCCAGCAGTTATCTAGGGACAGGGCAGAACACCGGGGAGCTGTTTTTT

j_call: TRBJ2-6
clone_size: -
d_call: TRBD1
v_call: TRBV10-3
cdr3_aa: CAIRDRSSGANVLTF
cdr3_nt: TGTGCCATCAGGGACAGGAGCTCTGGGGCCAACGTCCTGACTTTC

j_call: TRBJ1-5
clone_size: few
d_call: -
v_call: TRBV10-3
cdr3_aa: CASSSGTPRDLSNQPQHF
cdr3_nt: TGTGCCTCGTCATCGGGGACGCCCCGAGACTTGAGCAATCAGCCCCAGCATTTT

j_call: TRBJ1-1
clone_size: few
d_call: TRBD1
v_call: TRBV29-1
cdr3_aa: CSETRDRGRATEAFF
cdr3_nt: TGCAGCGAAACCCGGGACAGGGGGAGGGCCACTGAAGCTTTCTTT

j_call: TRBJ2-7
clone_size: -
d_call: -
v_call: TRBV30
cdr3_aa: CAWKGNTPYEQYF
cdr3_nt: TGTGCCTGGAAGGGTAACACCCCCTACGAGCAGTACTTC

j_call: TRBJ2-3
clone_size: many
d_call: -
v_call: TRBV20-1
cdr3_aa: CSAREGGGRDTQYF
cdr3_nt: TGCAGTGCTAGAGAAGGGGGAGGGCGAGATACGCAGTATTTT

j_call: TRBJ2-1
clone_size: -
d_call: -
v_call: TRBV7-9
cdr3_aa: CASSDPVGTSYNEQFF
cdr3_nt: TGTGCCAGCAGCGACCCCGTGGGAACCTCCTACAATGAGCAGTTCTTC

j_call: TRBJ1-6
clone_size: few
d_call: -
v_call: TRBV14
cdr3_aa: CASSQGGIYNSPLHF
cdr3_nt: TGTGCCAGCAGCCAAGGGGGAATCTATAATTCACCCCTCCACTTT

j_call: TRBJ1-2
clone_size: -
d_call: -
v_call: TRBV12-3/TRBV12-4
cdr3_aa: CASLGPWQGRAYGYTF
cdr3_nt: TGTGCCAGCCTCGGTCCATGGCAGGGGAGGGCATATGGCTACACCTTC

j_call: TRBJ1-4
clone_size: -
d_call: -
v_call: TRBV20-1
cdr3_aa: CSAAGGRELFF
cdr3_nt: TGCAGTGCCGCCGGGGGGAGGGAACTGTTTTTT

j_call: TRBJ2-7
clone_size: -
d_call: TRBD2
v_call: TRBV20-1
cdr3_aa: CSASGGAGETYEQYF
cdr3_nt: TGCAGTGCTAGTGGGGGAGCGGGAGAGACCTACGAGCAGTACTTC

j_call: TRBJ1-1
clone_size: -
d_call: -
v_call: TRBV9
cdr3_aa: CASSVAGATEAFF
cdr3_nt: TGTGCCAGCAGCGTAGCCGGGGCAACTGAAGCTTTCTTT

j_call: TRBJ1-1
clone_size: few
d_call: TRBD1
v_call: TRBV5-6
cdr3_aa: CASSLVGGTGLNTEAFF
cdr3_nt: TGTGCCAGCAGCTTGGTCGGCGGGACAGGGCTGAACACTGAAGCTTTCTTT

j_call: TRBJ1-1
clone_size: once
d_call: TRBD1
v_call: TRBV7-9
cdr3_aa: CASSPGTGFLTEAFF
cdr3_nt: TGTGCCAGCAGCCCCGGGACAGGCTTTCTTACTGAAGCTTTCTTT

j_call: TRBJ2-3
clone_size: -
d_call: TRBD2
v_call: TRBV7-6
cdr3_aa: CASSLGGLAGFTDTQYF
cdr3_nt: TGTGCCAGCAGCTTAGGGGGACTAGCGGGGTTCACAGATACGCAGTATTTT

j_call: TRBJ2-5
clone_size: -
d_call: TRBD2
v_call: TRBV7-2
cdr3_aa: CASSLQVAGGQETQYF
cdr3_nt: TGTGCCAGCAGCTTGCAAGTAGCGGGAGGGCAGGAGACCCAGTACTTC

j_call: TRBJ2-5
clone_size: many
d_call: -
v_call: TRBV20-1
cdr3_aa: CSAVGGEQETQYF
cdr3_nt: TGCAGTGCCGTTGGAGGGGAACAAGAGACCCAGTACTTC

j_call: TRBJ2-1
clone_size: -
d_call: -
v_call: TRBV20-1
cdr3_aa: CSARPLNYNEQFF
cdr3_nt: TGCAGTGCTAGACCTTTAAACTACAATGAGCAGTTCTTC

j_call: TRBJ2-5
clone_size: few
d_call: TRBD2
v_call: TRBV12-3/TRBV12-4
cdr3_aa: CASSPGTSGSLIETQYF
cdr3_nt: TGTGCCAGCAGTCCCGGGACTAGCGGTAGCCTTATTGAGACCCAGTACTTC